Listed here are 13 T cell receptor beta chains from one sample, sequenced in a study of control samples from healthy donors and cancer patients (dated by TCRdb to the early 2020s). Libraries were made using the immunoSEQ multiplex PCR assay. The table was pulled from immuneACCESS by TCRdb, which kept in-frame rearrangements only. Such tables lose some clones; where checked, under half of the loss comes from unresolved V genes, and the rest has no known cause. In all, the sample holds some 130,000 clones, and around 88% of those were seen once. Of the sample, 3.4% is held by the ten largest clones. Input material: blood. The origin of the receptors is a middle-aged man in good health.

This clone was detected only once. The chain uses TRBV7-2 and TRBJ1-3; D gene ambiguous. V lost 1 base, J lost 4 bases, and 17 bases lay in between. Germline loops: CDR1 SGHTA, CDR2 FQGNSA. The CDR3 is 17 amino acids. The CDR3 is CASSLVRVSRTGNTIYF. Here the CDR3 DNA reads TGTGCCAGCAGCTTAGTGCGCGTGTCTCGGACGGGAAACACCATATATTTT.

The chain couples TRBV29-1 to TRBJ1-1, with 7 bases fitting TRBD1. The CDR3 extends over 13 amino acids. Germline trimming cut 5 bases from V and 11 bases from J; bases unmatched to any gene: 14. Germline assignment: CDR1 SQVTM and CDR2 ANQGSEA. The CDR3 here is CSVYYPGQHWAFF. The CDR3 coding sequence is TGCAGCGTTTATTACCCGGGACAGCATTGGGCTTTCTTT.

The V gene is TRBV19, the J gene TRBJ1-6, with D hard to call. The CDR3 totals 14 residues. Trimming cost V 7 bases and J 5 bases, with 12 bases left between them. Germline values: CDR1 LNHDA, CDR2 SQIVND (reference sequence). The CDR3 DNA reads TGTGCCAGTACCCGCGAAACAGATAATTCACCCCTCCACTTT. Translation: CASTRETDNSPLHF. The variable domain in full, with the rest retrieved from reference TRBV19 and TRBJ1-6, is DGGITQSPKYLFRKEGQNVTLSCEQNLNHDAMYWYRQDPGQGLRLIYYSQIVNDFQKGDIAEGYSVSREKKESFPLTVTSAQKNPTAFYLCASTRETDNSPLHFGNGTRLTVT.

The chain recombines TRBV4-3 with TRBJ1-1; 7 nucleotides match TRBD1. CDR3 length: 14 amino acids. Germline V CDR1 and CDR2: LGHNA, YSLEER. Unmatched junction bases numbered 6, after V lost 4 bases and J lost 4 bases. The CDR3 nucleotides read TGCGCCAGCAGCCTACAGACAGGGAGCACTGAAGCTTTCTTT. Its translation: CASSLQTGSTEAFF.

The chain has TRBV5-5 and TRBJ2-7, with D tentatively TRBD2 (6 bases). The CDR3 totals 14 residues. With 0 bases removed from V and 7 bases from J, the gap between germline ends came to 14 bases. Per the germline V gene, CDR1 is SGHKS and CDR2 is YYEKEE (reference sequence). The CDR3 nucleotides read TGTGCCAGCAGCTTGGTACTAGCACCGGGGGAGCAGTACTTC. It translates to CASSLVLAPGEQYF.

V usage is TRBV10-3 and J usage is TRBJ2-3, with 9 bases identical to TRBD2. V gave up 0 bases and J gave up 2 bases; unmatched junction bases: 3. The CDR3 sequence is 16 residues long. The germline gives CDR1 ENHRY, CDR2 SYGVKD. The CDR3 nucleotides read TGTGCCATCAGTGAGTCGGTAGCGGGGGCCACAGATACGCAGTATTTT. It is translated as CAISESVAGATDTQYF.

This clone was recorded only once. This sequence joins TRBV11-3 and TRBJ2-5, with TRBD2 identical over 11 bases. Trimming cost V 5 bases and J 7 bases; bases outside gene matches: 9. The CDR3 contains 15 residues. Germline CDR1 SGHNT, CDR2 YENEEA. The CDR3 region is CASSAGLAVQWTQYF. In DNA, the CDR3 is TGTGCCAGCAGCGCGGGACTAGCGGTGCAGTGGACCCAGTACTTC. Full variable domain (missing parts from reference TRBV11-3 and TRBJ2-5): EAGVVQSPRYKIIEKKQPVAFWCNPISGHNTLYWYLQNLGQGPELLIRYENEEAVDDSQLPKDRFSAERLKGVDSTLKIQPAELGDSAVYLCASSAGLAVQWTQYFGPGTRLLVL.

The chain is built from TRBV20-1 and TRBJ1-2, with 8 nucleotides matching TRBD1. This CDR3 region has 15 residues. CDR1 DFQATT and CDR2 SNEGSKA come from the germline V gene (reference sequence). V shed 3 bases, J shed 8 bases, and the junction held 14 bases outside the gene matches. The DNA for the CDR3 is TGCAGTGCTAGTATGGAGGGAAAGACAGGGGCCGGCTACACCTTC. Translating it yields CSASMEGKTGAGYTF.

This rearrangement joins TRBV19 to TRBJ2-2; D is uncertain. In germline, CDR1 is LNHDA, CDR2 SQIVND (reference sequence). The CDR3 has 13 residues. Trimming cost V 8 bases and J 2 bases, with 9 bases left between them. DNA for the CDR3: TGTGCCAGTTCGGACGTTAACACCGGGGAGCTGTTTTTT. It encodes CASSDVNTGELFF.

The CDR3 loop is CASGLRPGGDPIEQYF. The CDR3 DNA is TGTGCTAGTGGTTTGAGGCCAGGGGGGGACCCAATTGAGCAGTACTTC. The chain employs TRBV12-5 and TRBJ2-7, with D possibly called TRBD1 or TRBD2 (7 bases each). The germline V and J ends were trimmed by 2 bases and 7 bases, with 21 bases remaining between them. CDR3 length: 16 amino acids. Germline CDR1 reads LGHNT; CDR2 reads FRNRAP.

The chain has TRBV14 and TRBJ1-3; no firm D call. The germline V and J ends were trimmed by 1 base and 0 bases, with 1 base remaining between them. The CDR3 consists of 13 residues. Germline CDR1 SGHDN, CDR2 FVKESK. The CDR3 sequence is CASSQGSGNTIYF. CDR3 in DNA: TGTGCCAGCAGCCAAGGCTCTGGAAACACCATATATTTT.

The chain couples TRBV7-3 to TRBJ1-2; the D gene is possibly TRBD1 (6 bases). The germline V and J ends were trimmed by 5 bases and 4 bases, with 14 bases remaining between them. The CDR3 has 14 amino acids. CDR1 SGHTA and CDR2 FQGTGA come from the germline V gene. CDR3 sequence: CASSPTDSFYGYTF. CDR3 nucleotides: TGTGCCAGCAGCCCCACGGACAGCTTCTATGGCTACACCTTC. The full variable domain, with the rest looked up from reference TRBV7-3 and TRBJ1-2, is GAGVSQTPSNKVTEKGKYVELRCDPISGHTALYWYRQSLGQGPEFLIYFQGTGAADDSGLPNDRFFAVRPEGSVSTLKIQRTERGDSAVYLCASSPTDSFYGYTFGSGTRLTVV.

V usage is TRBV19 and J usage is TRBJ1-6, with 9 bases lining up with TRBD1. The germline V gene encodes CDR1 LNHDA and CDR2 SQIVND (reference sequence). The CDR3 sequence is 15 residues long. Trimming removed 4 bases from V and 7 bases from J; junction bases left unmatched: 5. CDR3 sequence: CASSTSGTGNSPLHF. CDR3 in DNA: TGTGCCAGTAGTACCTCCGGGACAGGGAATTCACCCCTCCACTTT.